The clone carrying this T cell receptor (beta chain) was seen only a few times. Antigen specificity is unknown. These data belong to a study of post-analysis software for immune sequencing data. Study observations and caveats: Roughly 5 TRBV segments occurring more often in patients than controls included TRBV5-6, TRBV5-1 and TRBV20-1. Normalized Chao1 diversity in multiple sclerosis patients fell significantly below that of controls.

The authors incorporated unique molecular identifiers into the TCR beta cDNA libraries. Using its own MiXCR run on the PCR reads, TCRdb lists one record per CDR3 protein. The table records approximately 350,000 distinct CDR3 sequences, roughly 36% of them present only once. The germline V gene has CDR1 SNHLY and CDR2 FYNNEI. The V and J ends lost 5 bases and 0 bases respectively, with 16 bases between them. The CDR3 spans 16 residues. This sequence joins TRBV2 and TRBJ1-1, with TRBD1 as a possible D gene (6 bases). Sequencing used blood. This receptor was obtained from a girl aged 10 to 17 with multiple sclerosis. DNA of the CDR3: TGTGCCAGCAGTACACAGGGAGCAGGGATGAACACTGAAGCTTTCTTT. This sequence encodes CASSTQGAGMNTEAFF.